The 13 T cell receptor beta chains below were found in one sample sequenced in a study of cytomegalovirus exposure and HLA in healthy donors. PCR amplification relied on 60 Vbeta primers (plus 13 Jbeta primers). Sequencing was performed with immunoSEQ multiplex PCR; in TCRdb, only in-frame clones are kept and a portion is missing. The table lists 120,000 or so clones, more than 75% of them singletons. Sequencing was performed on PBMCs. Receptor source: a man between 18 and 29 years old in good health and CMV-seronegative.

This clone was seen more than once but under ten times. The chain links TRBV12-5 to TRBJ1-1, with D uncertain. V was clipped by 3 bases and J by 1 base, with 9 bases between them. Looked up from germline, CDR1 is LGHNT and CDR2 is FRNRAP. This CDR3 spans 14 amino acids. CDR3 DNA: TGTGCTAGTGGTTTCGACACAGCGAACACTGAAGCTTTCTTT. It yields the protein CASGFDTANTEAFF.

With respect to this clone: Other DNA sequences of this sample code for an identical CDR3. This chain uses TRBV4-1 with TRBJ1-3; no definite D call. The ends were cut back, 0 bases at V and 1 base at J, with 7 bases in the middle. This CDR3 is 15 amino acids long. CDR1 and CDR2 (germline): MGHRA, YSYEKL. The CDR3 DNA follows: TGCGCCAGCAGCCAAGATAGAGGGTCTGGAAACACCATATATTTT. Protein: CASSQDRGSGNTIYF.

The CDR3 DNA follows: TGTGCCACCCCACGCCGGGCGGGGAGAGACTATGGCTACACCTTC. Translating gives CATPRRAGRDYGYTF. The chain recombines TRBV28 with TRBJ1-2, with unresolved D. Germline V gene sequence: CDR1 MDHEN, CDR2 SYDVKM. V lost 10 bases to trimming and J lost 3 bases, with 21 bases between them. This CDR3 has 15 amino acids.

This chain connects TRBV6-5 to TRBJ2-1, with 8 bases fitting TRBD1. V lost 4 bases to trimming and J lost 9 bases; unmatched junction nucleotides: 8. Germline loops: CDR1 MNHEY, CDR2 SVGAGI. The CDR3 sequence is 14 residues long. CDR3 sequence: CASSLGQGATEQFF. CDR3 DNA: TGTGCCAGCAGTTTAGGACAGGGCGCAACTGAGCAGTTCTTC.

The chain employs TRBV13 and TRBJ2-1, with D possibly being TRBD2 (6 bases). V was trimmed by 3 bases and J by 3 bases, leaving 9 bases between them. Germline lookup yields CDR1 PRHDT and CDR2 FYEKMQ (reference sequence). The CDR3 runs 14 residues. The CDR3 nucleotides are TGTGCCAGCAGCTTGTTAGCGGACTACAATGAGCAGTTCTTC. Its protein is CASSLLADYNEQFF.

This chain uses TRBV5-6 with TRBJ1-2; the match to TRBD1 covers 7 bases. This CDR3 is built from 14 residues. After removal of 3 bases from V and 4 bases from J, the junction contained 6 bases not matched to a gene. The germline V gene has CDR1 SGHDT and CDR2 YYEEEE. CDR3 protein: CASSSRTGPYGYTF. For the CDR3, the DNA is TGTGCCAGCAGCTCGAGGACAGGACCCTATGGCTACACCTTC.

This clone has more than one count but fewer than ten. This chain connects TRBV7-6 to TRBJ2-1; 9 bases fit TRBD2. CDR1 is SGHVS and CDR2 is FNYEAQ in the germline V gene. This CDR3 comprises 16 residues. V trimming: 3 bases; J trimming: 7 bases; junction bases outside the gene matches: 10. The CDR3 protein is CASSFGGGAVGNEQFF. Here the CDR3 DNA reads TGTGCCAGCAGCTTTGGCGGGGGGGCAGTGGGTAATGAGCAGTTCTTC. Full variable domain (rest looked up from reference TRBV7-6 and TRBJ2-1): GAGVSQSPRYKVTKRGQDVALRCDPISGHVSLYWYRQALGQGPEFLTYFNYEAQQDKSGLPNDRFSAERPEGSISTLTIQRTEQRDSAMYRCASSFGGGAVGNEQFFGPGTRLTVL.

This clone was recorded only once. This chain joins TRBV27 and TRBJ2-5; 10 nucleotides match TRBD1. This CDR3 region has 14 residues. The V and J ends lost 10 bases and 1 base, in that order; junction bases with no gene match: 6. Germline CDR1 is MNHEY and CDR2 is SMNVEV (reference sequence). The CDR3 DNA follows: TGTGCCACCGGGGACAGGGGAATCCAAGAGACCCAGTACTTC. Translation: CATGDRGIQETQYF.

The V and J genes are TRBV27 and TRBJ2-7; 7 bases fit TRBD1. The CDR3 contains 14 residues. Per the germline V gene, CDR1 is MNHEY and CDR2 is SMNVEV (reference sequence). J gave up 2 bases and V 1 base, and 2 bases lay outside the gene matches. The CDR3: CASSLYRGPYEQYF. DNA for the CDR3: TGTGCCAGCAGTTTATACAGGGGCCCCTACGAGCAGTACTTC.

This clone was observed a single time. The chain links TRBV5-1 to TRBJ2-2; D is ambiguous. CDR3 length: 15 residues. Germline V CDR1 and CDR2: SGHRS, YFSETQ. Trimming cost V 2 bases and J 0 bases, with 8 bases left between them. The CDR3 here is CASSLTTANTGELFF. The CDR3, as DNA: TGCGCCAGCAGCTTAACGACTGCGAACACCGGGGAGCTGTTTTTT.

The chain uses TRBV6-1 and TRBJ1-2, with 8 bases identical to TRBD1. Germline CDR1 and CDR2: MNHNS and SASEGT. The trim removed 4 bases at V and 8 bases at J, leaving 12 bases unmatched. The length of the CDR3 is 15 residues. CDR3 bases: TGTGCCAGCAGTGGCCAGGGGGCGCTTGAGAAGGGCTACACCTTC. Its translation is CASSGQGALEKGYTF.

The chain has TRBV7-8 and TRBJ1-1, with D unclear. The V gene lost 0 bases and the J gene lost 0 bases, with 8 bases spanning the gap. The germline V gene encodes CDR1 SGHVS and CDR2 FQNEAQ. The CDR3 runs to 15 residues. CDR3 sequence: CASSLASSLNTEAFF. The CDR3 DNA is TGTGCCAGCAGCTTAGCGAGTAGTTTGAACACTGAAGCTTTCTTT.

The rearrangement uses TRBV10-2 and TRBJ1-2; D gene uncertain. Per the germline V gene, CDR1 is WSHSY and CDR2 is SAAADI. V lost 7 bases to trimming and J lost 2 bases, with 11 bases between them. The CDR3 has 13 amino acids. Written as DNA, the CDR3 is TGCGCCAGCACCCACCTAATGAACTATGGCTACACCTTC. It translates to CASTHLMNYGYTF.